The entry that follows covers one T cell receptor beta chain sequence. The CDR3 is 15 residues long. Trimming cost V 3 bases and J 4 bases; bases outside gene matches: 7. Germline CDR1 ENHRY, CDR2 SYGVKD. TCRdb keeps only in-frame clones here, not all; method: immunoSEQ multiplex PCR. Of roughly 360,000 clones listed, 81% are singletons. The data were taken from a study of blood T cell repertoires in COVID-19. About the research overall: Material from acute and convalescent COVID-19 was sourced from the United States, Italy and Spain. The cDNA or gDNA used as material had been derived from T cells, B-cell-depleted T cells, or PBMCs.

This rearrangement joins TRBV10-3 to TRBJ2-7, with 9 bases identical to TRBD1. This sequence originates from a human donor with acute or convalescent COVID-19. The donor label of this sample is uncertain. What was sequenced was peripheral blood. CDR3 nucleotide sequence: TGTGCCATCAGTGATGAGCGGACAGGGGTGTACGAGCAGTACTTC. Its protein is CAISDERTGVYEQYF.